This TCR beta chain was documented in a study of OX40 agonist ivuxolimab in advanced cancers. Measured with immunoSEQ multiplex PCR; TCRdb has only the in-frame clones, and not every one. Among roughly 17,000 clones listed, about 80% were seen once. This CDR3 spans 15 amino acids. V lost 4 bases and J lost 4; bases outside the gene matches: 4. Germline V lookup: CDR1 SEHNR, CDR2 FQNEAQ (reference sequence). This clone was seen a few times. The target antigen is unknown. Whole-study results and caveats: In CD8+ T cells, expanded clones were on average more numerous than in CD4+. Antigen targets of the expanded peripheral T cells went undetermined.

The rearrangement joins TRBV7-9 to TRBJ1-4; TRBD1 matches at 9 bases. Sequencing used CD4+ or CD8+ T cells sorted from blood, obtained in a trial of the OX40 agonist ivuxolimab. This receptor was taken from an adult with an advanced solid tumor such as melanoma, head and neck, liver or kidney cancer. CDR3 region: CASSSGTGFNEKLFF. In nucleotides, the CDR3 is TGTGCCAGCAGCTCAGGGACAGGGTTTAATGAAAAACTGTTTTTT.